These T cell receptor beta chains were read from a single sample in a study of blood T cell repertoires in COVID-19. Assay: immunoSEQ multiplex PCR; the TCRdb copy retains only in-frame clones and omits some. Of about 95,000 clones listed, 81% are singletons. Sequenced: peripheral blood. These receptors were obtained from a man older than 75 with active or convalescent COVID-19. CDR3s include the opening cysteine and the closing phenylalanine or tryptophan. D genes are given only for firm matches. A row's size may be missing; if present it is once, few, many or a size class.

v_gene,j_gene,d_gene,abundance,CDR3aa,CDR3nt
TRBV6-5,TRBJ1-2,.,.,CASSSIGQNYGYTF,TGTGCCAGCAGTTCAATAGGACAGAACTATGGCTACACCTTC
TRBV27,TRBJ1-2,TRBD1,.,CASKTGSYGYTF,TGTGCCAGCAAGACAGGGAGCTATGGCTACACCTTC
TRBV7-9,TRBJ1-1,.,.,CASSLGGDTEAFF,TGTGCCAGCAGCTTAGGGGGGGACACTGAAGCTTTCTTT
TRBV10-3,TRBJ2-3,.,.,CAISSSGPSTDTQYF,TGTGCCATCAGTTCCTCAGGGCCAAGCACAGATACGCAGTATTTT
TRBV5-4,TRBJ1-2,.,.,CASSLMGQGNYGYTF,TGTGCCAGCAGCTTGATGGGGCAGGGGAACTATGGCTACACCTTC
TRBV5-1,TRBJ1-3,.,.,CASSSGRVLRDTIYF,TGCGCCAGCAGCTCCGGCCGGGTGCTGAGGGACACCATATATTTT
TRBV19,TRBJ1-6,.,.,CASSIVSSSGSPLHF,TGTGCCAGTAGTATAGTCAGCTCTTCGGGATCACCCCTCCACTTT
TRBV3-1/TRBV3-2,TRBJ2-5,.,.,CASSQDLVTSQETQYF,TGTGCCAGCAGCCAAGATTTGGTGACATCACAAGAGACCCAGTACTTC
TRBV6-2/TRBV6-3,TRBJ2-1,.,.,CASTPQGPRNEQFF,TGTGCCAGCACCCCCCAGGGGCCCCGGAATGAGCAGTTCTTC
TRBV9,TRBJ1-1,TRBD1,.,CASSPTGDRNTEAFF,TGTGCCAGCAGCCCCACAGGGGATCGGAACACTGAAGCTTTCTTT
TRBV3-1/TRBV3-2,TRBJ2-7,TRBD2,.,CASSQDLAGGREQYF,TGTGCCAGCAGCCAAGATCTGGCGGGGGGGCGCGAGCAGTACTTC
TRBV5-1,TRBJ1-1,.,.,CASSLLRQTNTEAFF,TGCGCCAGCAGCTTGTTAAGACAGACGAACACTGAAGCTTTCTTT
TRBV2,TRBJ2-3,TRBD2,.,CASRVAGGPDTQYF,TGTGCCAGCAGGGTAGCGGGGGGGCCAGATACGCAGTATTTT
TRBV4-1,TRBJ2-1,.,.,CASSQEEGGDNEQFF,TGCGCCAGCAGCCAAGAGGAGGGGGGGGACAATGAGCAGTTCTTC
TRBV6-6,TRBJ1-2,.,once,CASSYSVGAVYGYTF,TGTGCCAGCAGTTACTCAGTGGGGGCGGTCTATGGCTACACCTTC
TRBV5-1,TRBJ1-2,.,.,CATREGPLNYGYTF,TGCGCCACCCGGGAAGGGCCCCTAAACTATGGCTACACCTTC
TRBV5-6,TRBJ1-5,.,.,CASSLTPGQPQHF,TGTGCCAGCAGCTTGACTCCGGGTCAGCCCCAGCATTTT
TRBV19,TRBJ2-1,.,.,CASGPGLNNEQFF,TGTGCCAGTGGCCCGGGACTCAACAATGAGCAGTTCTTC
TRBV15,TRBJ2-1,.,.,CATSRGVRDPPGDEQFF,TGTGCCACCAGCAGGGGCGTGAGGGACCCCCCGGGAGATGAGCAGTTCTTC
TRBV5-1,TRBJ2-1,TRBD1,.,CASSLAGTGYNEQFF,TGCGCCAGCAGCTTGGCCGGGACAGGATACAATGAGCAGTTCTTC
TRBV4-1,TRBJ1-2,TRBD1,.,CASSRDRANYGYTF,TGCGCCAGCAGCCGGGACAGGGCTAACTATGGCTACACCTTC
TRBV6-5,TRBJ1-4,TRBD1,.,CASRGQGNEKLFF,TGTGCCAGCAGGGGACAGGGGAATGAAAAACTGTTTTTT
TRBV10-3,TRBJ2-1,.,.,CAISVSGTGGYNEQFF,TGTGCCATCAGTGTTTCAGGGACCGGGGGCTACAATGAGCAGTTCTTC
TRBV18,TRBJ1-5,.,.,CASSPGGLMPQHF,TGTGCCAGCTCACCGGGGGGGCTAATGCCCCAGCATTTT
TRBV9,TRBJ2-5,TRBD2,.,CASSVASGAQETQYF,TGTGCCAGCAGCGTCGCTAGCGGCGCCCAAGAGACCCAGTACTTC
TRBV5-1,TRBJ1-3,.,.,CASSLDGGPGNTIYF,TGCGCCAGCAGCTTGGATGGAGGGCCTGGAAACACCATATATTTT
TRBV4-1,TRBJ1-4,.,.,CASSQGARQTNEKLFF,TGCGCCAGCAGCCAAGGGGCCAGACAGACCAATGAAAAACTGTTTTTT
TRBV27,TRBJ1-2,TRBD1,once,CASREQGNYGYTF,TGTGCCAGCAGGGAACAGGGGAACTATGGCTACACCTTC
TRBV12-1,TRBJ2-2,.,.,CASSFQGTGEDTGELFF,TGTGCCAGCAGCTTTCAAGGGACAGGGGAGGACACCGGGGAGCTGTTTTTT
TRBV2,TRBJ1-2,.,.,CASSLQGNYGYTF,TGTGCCAGCAGTCTCCAGGGGAACTATGGCTACACCTTC
TRBV3-1/TRBV3-2,TRBJ1-5,.,.,CASSQGGRQPYSNQPQHF,TGTGCCAGCAGCCAGGGGGGGAGACAGCCTTATAGCAATCAGCCCCAGCATTTT
TRBV5-6,TRBJ2-7,.,.,CASSFLEGAYEQYF,TGTGCCAGCAGCTTTCTGGAAGGAGCCTACGAGCAGTACTTC
TRBV30,TRBJ1-3,.,.,CAWSKGGGGNTIYF,TGTGCCTGGAGTAAAGGCGGCGGTGGAAACACCATATATTTT
TRBV7-2,TRBJ2-3,.,.,CASSQFAADTQYF,TGTGCCAGCAGCCAGTTTGCAGCAGATACGCAGTATTTT
TRBV19,TRBJ1-2,.,once,CASTTTAANYGYTF,TGTGCCAGTACAACGACAGCAGCCAACTATGGCTACACCTTC
TRBV14,TRBJ1-1,TRBD1,.,CASSQPWAGTGNMNTEAFF,TGTGCCAGCAGCCAACCCTGGGCCGGGACAGGTAACATGAACACTGAAGCTTTCTTT
TRBV3-1/TRBV3-2,TRBJ1-1,.,.,CASSQAGTSGLLNTEAFF,TGTGCCAGCAGCCAAGCGGGAACCTCCGGGTTATTGAACACTGAAGCTTTCTTT
TRBV7-9,TRBJ1-5,.,few,CASSLELGRGGQPQHF,TGTGCCAGCAGCTTAGAGCTGGGGAGGGGCGGGCAGCCCCAGCATTTT
TRBV9,TRBJ1-3,.,.,CASSPRGERGISGNTIYF,TGTGCCAGCAGCCCCCGTGGAGAGCGGGGGATCTCTGGAAACACCATATATTTT
TRBV9,TRBJ1-2,TRBD1,.,CASSSPTGTIVYGYTF,TGTGCCAGCAGCTCACCGACAGGGACGATAGTATATGGCTACACCTTC
TRBV7-8,TRBJ2-7,.,.,CASSFAENYEQYF,TGTGCCAGCAGCTTCGCGGAGAACTACGAGCAGTACTTC
TRBV28,TRBJ1-5,.,.,CASSLTALWSQPQHF,TGTGCCAGCAGCCTGACAGCCCTATGGAGTCAGCCCCAGCATTTT
TRBV30,TRBJ1-3,.,few,CASGHSFGNTIYF,TGTGCCTCGGGACACTCGTTTGGAAACACCATATATTTT
TRBV9,TRBJ2-1,TRBD1,.,CASSVAGGSEQFF,TGTGCCAGCAGCGTAGCAGGGGGCAGTGAGCAGTTCTTC
TRBV5-6,TRBJ1-1,TRBD1,few,CASTSRDRWLDAFF,TGTGCCAGCACCTCAAGGGACAGGTGGTTAGACGCTTTCTTT
TRBV10-3,TRBJ2-3,TRBD1,once,CAIRTQGNTDTQYF,TGTGCCATCAGGACACAGGGGAACACAGATACGCAGTATTTT
TRBV20-1,TRBJ2-1,.,.,CSASRGNEQFF,TGCAGTGCTTCTAGGGGAAATGAGCAGTTCTTC
TRBV5-4,TRBJ2-2,TRBD1,.,CASSLAGTGSGELFF,TGTGCCAGCAGCTTGGCCGGGACAGGGTCCGGGGAGCTGTTTTTT
TRBV29-1,TRBJ1-2,.,.,CSVVHLGGYTF,TGCAGCGTTGTGCATCTAGGAGGCTACACCTTC
TRBV15,TRBJ1-5,.,.,CATSRARGNNQPQHF,TGTGCCACCAGCAGAGCCCGGGGGAACAATCAGCCCCAGCATTTT
TRBV5-1,TRBJ1-5,.,.,CASSFGGSDQPQHF,TGCGCCAGCAGCTTCGGGGGGTCAGATCAGCCCCAGCATTTT
TRBV21-1,TRBJ2-3,.,.,CASSKVSGGDTQYF,TGTGCCAGCAGCAAAGTATCGGGGGGAGATACGCAGTATTTT
TRBV6-5,TRBJ2-7,.,.,CASSYGSLSYEQYF,TGTGCCAGCAGTTACGGTAGTCTATCCTACGAGCAGTACTTC
TRBV7-6,TRBJ2-1,TRBD2,.,CASSHTSGGYNEQFF,TGTGCCAGCAGCCACACTAGCGGGGGTTACAATGAGCAGTTCTTC
TRBV18,TRBJ2-2,TRBD2,.,CASSRGTSGTRVAGELFF,TGTGCCAGCTCACGCGGGACTAGCGGAACCCGAGTGGCCGGGGAGCTGTTTTTT
TRBV6-5,TRBJ1-2,TRBD1,once,CASSRQGWGYTF,TGTGCCAGCAGTCGACAGGGATGGGGCTACACCTTC
TRBV6-5,TRBJ2-3,TRBD1,.,CASSYWGQGATDTQYF,TGTGCCAGCAGTTACTGGGGACAGGGGGCCACAGATACGCAGTATTTT
TRBV7-3,TRBJ1-1,TRBD1,.,CASAGGSDTEAFF,TGTGCCAGTGCAGGGGGCAGCGATACTGAAGCTTTCTTT
TRBV4-3,TRBJ2-7,.,.,CASSQSRGTYEQYF,TGCGCCAGCAGCCAATCCAGGGGCACTTACGAGCAGTACTTC